In its sample, the clone carrying this T cell receptor beta chain was seen many times. Its antigen is unidentified. At one end, the junction sequence differs from germline, possibly due to a read error. The sample is drawn from a study of early T cells in non-severe SARS-CoV-2 infection. As for the study in general: Chains stayed unpaired after sequencing of bulk RNA from unsorted whole blood.

Individual cDNA molecules received unique molecular identifiers during library preparation. TCRdb passed the 5' RACE reads through MiXCR, listing each CDR3 protein once. The sample yields some 67,000 distinct CDR3 sequences, more than 8% seen once. Study findings and constraints: Anti-spike CD8 responses were favored in VDJdb matching, and private and CD4 specificities were missed.

Germline V gene lookup returns CDR1 GTSNPN and CDR2 SVGIG (reference sequence). This CDR3 has 11 amino acids. V is TRBV30 and J is TRBJ2-7, with TRBD2 as a possible D gene (5 bases). This specimen consisted of whole blood, obtained at baseline. The TCR was taken from an adult who was a healthcare worker with PCR-confirmed SARS-CoV-2 infection or an uninfected control (not recorded which). The DNA of the CDR3 is TGTGCCTGGAGTCCCGGGAAGTCCGTACTCTTC. This encodes CAWSPGKSVLF.